The clone carrying this T cell receptor (beta chain) has only a few counts. Its antigen remains unknown. The CDR3 sequence is 14 residues long. CDR1 is SNHLY, CDR2 FYNNEI, per germline. Losses at the gene ends were 6 bases for V and 4 bases for J; bases not matched to a gene: 5. This record belongs to a study of beta chain features in type 1 diabetes. Reverse transcribing all isolated RNA meant expressed TCRB transcripts were sequenced. The repertoire was sequenced with immunoSEQ multiplex PCR; TCRdb's copy has only in-frame clones and lacks some. The table has more than 300,000 clones, roughly 12% seen once. Overall study results and limits: Among all four CD4+ subsets, Type 1 diabetes patients had TCRB CDR3s that were moderately but significantly shorter. Researchers reported that naive, central memory and Treg TCRB repertoires appeared more similar in patients than in healthy donors. For cells with high TCR expression, cDNA sequencing could yield over-representation.

All of the sorted populations showed purity greater than 98%. J is TRBJ1-5 and V is TRBV2, with 8 bases lining up with TRBD1. The sequence was collected from a woman aged 18-35 years with type 1 diabetes. The sequenced sample consisted of naive CD4+ T cells from blood. CDR3 sequence (DNA): TGTGCCAGCAGCTATGGACAGGGAAATCAGCCCCAGCATTTT. This codes for CASSYGQGNQPQHF.